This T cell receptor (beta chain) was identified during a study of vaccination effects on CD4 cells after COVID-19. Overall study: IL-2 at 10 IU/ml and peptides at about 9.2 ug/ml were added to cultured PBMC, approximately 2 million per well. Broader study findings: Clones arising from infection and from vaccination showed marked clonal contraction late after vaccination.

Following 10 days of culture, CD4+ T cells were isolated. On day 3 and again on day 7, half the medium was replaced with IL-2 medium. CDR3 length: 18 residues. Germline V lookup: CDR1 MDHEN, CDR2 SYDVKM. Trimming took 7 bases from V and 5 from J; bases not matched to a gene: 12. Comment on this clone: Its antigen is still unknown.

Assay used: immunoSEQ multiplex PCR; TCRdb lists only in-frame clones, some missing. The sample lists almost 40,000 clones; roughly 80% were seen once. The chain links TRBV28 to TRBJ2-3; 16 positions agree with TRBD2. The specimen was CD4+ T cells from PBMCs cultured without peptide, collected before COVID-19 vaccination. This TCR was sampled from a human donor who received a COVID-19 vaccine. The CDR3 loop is CASNIPGLAGGREDTQYF. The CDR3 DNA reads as TGTGCCAGCAATATACCGGGACTAGCGGGGGGGCGGGAAGATACGCAGTATTTT.